These T cell receptor beta chains were read from a single sample in a study of beta chain features in type 1 diabetes. Sequencing was performed with immunoSEQ multiplex PCR; in TCRdb, only in-frame clones are kept and a portion is missing. The data contain roughly 150,000 clones, roughly 11% of them seen just once; the ten biggest clones take up around 2.1%. Sequenced input: central memory CD4+ T cells from blood. These receptors originate from a man younger than 30 in good health. Both conserved end residues are part of each CDR3. A D gene is named only where the DNA matches it firmly. A clone size is listed for some rows: how often the clone was seen (once, few, many), or a class if it is expanded.

size	V	J	D	CDR3
NA	TRBV7-6	TRBJ2-5	TRBD2	CASSLARGVQETQYF
NA	TRBV30	TRBJ1-5	NA	CAWSSGDNQPQHF
few	TRBV5-6	TRBJ2-7	TRBD2	CASSSGTSGRVSHSYEQYF
few	TRBV7-2	TRBJ1-6	NA	CASSPWGSNNSPLHF
few	TRBV7-9	TRBJ2-3	NA	CASSDPEDTQYF
few	TRBV7-2	TRBJ2-5	TRBD2	CASSLARSGSGRETQYF
few	TRBV5-8	TRBJ1-2	NA	CASSQGTGYYGYTF
few	TRBV28	TRBJ1-1	TRBD1	CASTYRGRTEAFF
NA	TRBV28	TRBJ2-1	NA	CASSPQLKNRDNEQFF
NA	TRBV18	TRBJ1-2	NA	CASSLRGDLYGYTF
NA	TRBV19	TRBJ2-1	TRBD1	CASSRTGMGSSYNEQFF
many	TRBV14	TRBJ1-6	TRBD1	CASSLKTGGSPLHF
few	TRBV18	TRBJ2-2	TRBD2	CASSPFKLAGGTGELFF
NA	TRBV5-1	NA	TRBD1	CASSVGQGPEQYF
few	TRBV5-6	TRBJ2-5	TRBD2	CASSGAGGYQETQYF
few	TRBV14	TRBJ2-1	NA	CASSQDFRGEQFF
NA	TRBV9	TRBJ2-3	TRBD1	CASSVDQGGTDTQYF